This paragraph reports one T cell receptor (beta chain). Measured with immunoSEQ multiplex PCR; TCRdb has only the in-frame clones, and not every one. This sample has around 450,000 clones, with approximately 90% found just once. This entry comes from a study of blood T cell repertoires in COVID-19. The germline CDR1 and CDR2 sequences are MNHEY and SVGAGI. Trimming shortened V by 0 bases and J by 6 bases, and 9 bases separated the two germline ends. The CDR3 is 13 residues long. The chain recombines TRBV6-5 with TRBJ2-7; D call uncertain. The material sequenced was PBMCs or T cells enriched from blood (not recorded which). The source of this sequence is a young woman with acute COVID-19. The CDR3 DNA follows: TGTGCCAGCAGTTACTCGAGTTCCCCCGAGCAGTACTTC. Protein sequence: CASSYSSSPEQYF.